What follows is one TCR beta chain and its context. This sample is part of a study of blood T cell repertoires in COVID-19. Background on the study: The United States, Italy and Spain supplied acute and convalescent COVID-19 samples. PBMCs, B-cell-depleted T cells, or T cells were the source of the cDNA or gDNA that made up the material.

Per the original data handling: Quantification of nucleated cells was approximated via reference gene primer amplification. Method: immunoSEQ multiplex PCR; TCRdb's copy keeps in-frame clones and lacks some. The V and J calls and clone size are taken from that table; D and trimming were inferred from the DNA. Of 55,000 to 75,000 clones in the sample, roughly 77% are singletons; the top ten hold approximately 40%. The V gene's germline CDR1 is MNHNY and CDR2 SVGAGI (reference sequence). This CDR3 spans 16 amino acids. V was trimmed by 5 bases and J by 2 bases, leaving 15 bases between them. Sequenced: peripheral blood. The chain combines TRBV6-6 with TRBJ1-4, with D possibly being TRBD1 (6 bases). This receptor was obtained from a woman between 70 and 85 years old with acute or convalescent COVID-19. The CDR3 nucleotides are TGTGCCAGCAGTAGAGGGACACTCCGGACTAATGAAAAACTGTTTTTT. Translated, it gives CASSRGTLRTNEKLFF.